This TCR beta chain comes out of a study of T-cell memory formation after mild COVID-19. A word on this clonotype: The antigen remains unidentified.

One entry per CDR3 protein results from TCRdb running MiXCR on the 5' RACE reads. The data show tens of thousands of distinct CDR3 sequences, around an eighth seen once. Study results and caveats: From day 15 to 85, contracting clones were balanced between CD4 and CD8, whereas later expanders leaned toward CD4+.

Trimming stripped 5 bases from V and 3 bases from J, with 16 bases between. The CDR3 spans 15 residues. From germline, CDR1 is MNHNS and CDR2 SASEGT. The chain uses TRBV6-1 and TRBJ1-1; TRBD1 might be the D (5 bases). Sequenced sample: PBMCs or a T cell subset sorted from them (not recorded which). This TCR derives from an adult woman who had mild COVID-19 (a few samples of this study predate the infection). Cell type and time point are not known. CDR3 loop: CASSKGVMTDTEAFF. The CDR3 nucleotides read TGTGCCAGCAGTAAAGGGGTAATGACGGACACTGAAGCTTTCTTT.